This T cell receptor (beta chain) was sequenced in a study of monozygotic twins with inflammatory bowel disease. Points from the study as a whole: Backing was not found for a single strong signal or clonotype associated with IBD. A reduction in TCRbeta diversity (inverse Simpson) was seen in IBD patients relative to healthy co-twins.

This CDR3 region has 14 residues. CDR1 MNHNS and CDR2 SASEGT come from the germline V gene. From whole blood, total RNA was isolated without any sorting of T cells. On this clonotype itself: Its antigen is unidentified.

After re-calling the 5' RACE reads, TCRdb lists one entry per CDR3 protein, DNA absent. The data include fewer than 350,000 distinct CDR3 sequences; the top ten clones carry approximately 2%. The sample taken for sequencing was blood. V is TRBV6-1 and J is TRBJ1-2. The origin of this receptor is a human donor with ulcerative colitis or Crohn's disease, or a healthy co-twin of an affected twin (not recorded which). The CDR3 spells CASSRRTELYGYTF.